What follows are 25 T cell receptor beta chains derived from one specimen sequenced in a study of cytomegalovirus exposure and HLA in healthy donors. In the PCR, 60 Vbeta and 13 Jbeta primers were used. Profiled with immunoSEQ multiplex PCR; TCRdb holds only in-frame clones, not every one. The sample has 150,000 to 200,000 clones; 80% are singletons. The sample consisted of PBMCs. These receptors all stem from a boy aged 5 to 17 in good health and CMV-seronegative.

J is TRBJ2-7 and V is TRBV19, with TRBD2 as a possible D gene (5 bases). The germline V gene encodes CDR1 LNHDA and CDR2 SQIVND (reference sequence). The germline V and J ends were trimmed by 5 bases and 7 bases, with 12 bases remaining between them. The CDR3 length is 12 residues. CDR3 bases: TGTGCCAGTAGTGTCTCTCCGGGAGAGCAGTACTTC. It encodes CASSVSPGEQYF.

The CDR3 DNA reads TGTGCCACCAGCAGAGATAGTTGGTCAGCGGAGACCCAGTACTTC. It yields the protein CATSRDSWSAETQYF. The chain carries TRBV15 and TRBJ2-5; D call uncertain. The CDR3 is 15 residues long. V was clipped by 0 bases and J by 5 bases, with 13 bases between them. Germline values: CDR1 LNHNV, CDR2 YYDKDF (reference sequence).

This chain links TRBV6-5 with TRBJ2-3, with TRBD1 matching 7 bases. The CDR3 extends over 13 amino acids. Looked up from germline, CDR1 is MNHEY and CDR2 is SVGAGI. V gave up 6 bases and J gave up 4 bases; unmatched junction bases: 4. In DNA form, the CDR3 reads TGTGCCAGCAGCCGAGGACAGGCAGATACGCAGTATTTT. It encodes CASSRGQADTQYF.

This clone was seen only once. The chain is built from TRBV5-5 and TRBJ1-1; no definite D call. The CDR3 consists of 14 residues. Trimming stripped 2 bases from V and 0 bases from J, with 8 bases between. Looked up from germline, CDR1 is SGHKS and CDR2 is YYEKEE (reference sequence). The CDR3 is CASSFGAMNTEAFF. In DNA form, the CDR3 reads TGTGCCAGCAGCTTCGGAGCCATGAACACTGAAGCTTTCTTT.

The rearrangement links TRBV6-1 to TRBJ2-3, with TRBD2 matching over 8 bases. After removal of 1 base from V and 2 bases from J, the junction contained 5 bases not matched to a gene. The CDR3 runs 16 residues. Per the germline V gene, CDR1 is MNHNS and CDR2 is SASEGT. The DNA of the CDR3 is TGTGCCAGCAGTGAAGTGAAGCGGGGGCCCACAGATACGCAGTATTTT. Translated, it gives CASSEVKRGPTDTQYF.

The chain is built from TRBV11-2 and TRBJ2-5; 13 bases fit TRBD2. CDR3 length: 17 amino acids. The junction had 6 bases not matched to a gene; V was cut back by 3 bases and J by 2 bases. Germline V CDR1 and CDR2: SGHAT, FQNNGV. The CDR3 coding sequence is TGTGCCAGCAGCTTGGCCGGACTAGCGGGAGAACAAGAGACCCAGTACTTC. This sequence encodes CASSLAGLAGEQETQYF.

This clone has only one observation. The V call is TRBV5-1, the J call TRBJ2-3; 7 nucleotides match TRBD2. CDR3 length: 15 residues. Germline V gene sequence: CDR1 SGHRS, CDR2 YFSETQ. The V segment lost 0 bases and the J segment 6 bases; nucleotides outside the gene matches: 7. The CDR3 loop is CASSLVSSGADTQYF. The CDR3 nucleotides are TGCGCCAGCAGCTTGGTGTCTAGCGGTGCGGATACGCAGTATTTT.

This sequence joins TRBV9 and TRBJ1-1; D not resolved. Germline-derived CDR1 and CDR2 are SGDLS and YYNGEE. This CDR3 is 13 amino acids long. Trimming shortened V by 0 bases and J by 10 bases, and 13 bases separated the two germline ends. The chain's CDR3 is CASSVVPGGRAFF. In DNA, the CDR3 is TGTGCCAGCAGCGTAGTTCCCGGAGGGCGAGCTTTCTTT. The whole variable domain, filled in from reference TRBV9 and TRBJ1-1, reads DSGVTQTPKHLITATGQRVTLRCSPRSGDLSVYWYQQSLDQGLQFLIQYYNGEERAKGNILERFSAQQFPDLHSELNLSSLELGDSALYFCASSVVPGGRAFFGQGTRLTVV.

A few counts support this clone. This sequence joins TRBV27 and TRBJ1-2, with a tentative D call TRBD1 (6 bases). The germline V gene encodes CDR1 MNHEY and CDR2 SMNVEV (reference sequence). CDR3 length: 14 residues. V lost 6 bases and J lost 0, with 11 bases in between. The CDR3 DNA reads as TGTGCCAGCAGGCCAGGGACAACTAACTATGGCTACACCTTC. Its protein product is CASRPGTTNYGYTF.

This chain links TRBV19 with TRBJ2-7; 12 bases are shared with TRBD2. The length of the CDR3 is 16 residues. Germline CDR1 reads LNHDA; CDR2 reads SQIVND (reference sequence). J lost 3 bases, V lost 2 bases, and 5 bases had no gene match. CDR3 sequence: CASSITSGRTYYEQYF. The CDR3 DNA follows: TGTGCCAGTAGTATAACTAGCGGGAGGACATACTACGAGCAGTACTTC.

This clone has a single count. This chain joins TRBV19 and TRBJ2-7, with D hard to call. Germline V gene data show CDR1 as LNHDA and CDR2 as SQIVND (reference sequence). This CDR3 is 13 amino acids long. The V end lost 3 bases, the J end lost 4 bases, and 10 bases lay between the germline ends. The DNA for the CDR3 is TGTGCCAGTAGTATGGTTGCGTCGTACGAGCAGTACTTC. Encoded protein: CASSMVASYEQYF.

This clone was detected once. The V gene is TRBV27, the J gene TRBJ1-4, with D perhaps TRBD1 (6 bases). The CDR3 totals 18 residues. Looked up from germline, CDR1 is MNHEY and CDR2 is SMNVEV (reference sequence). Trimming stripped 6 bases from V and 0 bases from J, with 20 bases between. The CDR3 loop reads CASSKSTGFWATNEKLFF. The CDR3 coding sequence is TGTGCCAGCAGCAAGTCCACAGGGTTTTGGGCAACTAATGAAAAACTGTTTTTT. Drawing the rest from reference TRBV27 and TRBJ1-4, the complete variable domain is EAQVTQNPRYLITVTGKKLTVTCSQNMNHEYMSWYRQDPGLGLRQIYYSMNVEVTDKGDVPEGYKVSRKEKRNFPLILESPSPNQTSLYFCASSKSTGFWATNEKLFFGSGTQLSVL.

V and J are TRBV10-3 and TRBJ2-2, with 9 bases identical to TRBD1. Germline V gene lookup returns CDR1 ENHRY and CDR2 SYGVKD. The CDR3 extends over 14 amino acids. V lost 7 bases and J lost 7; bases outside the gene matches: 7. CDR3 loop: CAITKDRGDGELFF. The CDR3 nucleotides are TGTGCCATCACCAAGGACAGGGGAGACGGGGAGCTGTTTTTT.

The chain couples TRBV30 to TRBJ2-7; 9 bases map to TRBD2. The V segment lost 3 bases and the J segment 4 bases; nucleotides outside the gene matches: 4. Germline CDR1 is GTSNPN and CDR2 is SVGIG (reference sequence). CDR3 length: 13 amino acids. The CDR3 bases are TGTGCCTGGAGCTGGGCGGGGGGGTACGAGCAGTACTTC. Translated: CAWSWAGGYEQYF.

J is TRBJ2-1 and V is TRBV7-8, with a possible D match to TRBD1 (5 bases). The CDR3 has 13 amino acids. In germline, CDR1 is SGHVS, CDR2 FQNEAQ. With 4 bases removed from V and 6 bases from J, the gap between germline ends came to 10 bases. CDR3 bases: TGTGCCAGCAGCTCCGACAGCAGCAATGAGCAGTTCTTC. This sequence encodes CASSSDSSNEQFF. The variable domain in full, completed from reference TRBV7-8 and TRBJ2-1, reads GAGVSQSPRYKVAKRGQDVALRCDPISGHVSLFWYQQALGQGPEFLTYFQNEAQLDKSGLPSDRFFAERPEGSVSTLKIQRTQQEDSAVYLCASSSDSSNEQFFGPGTRLTVL.

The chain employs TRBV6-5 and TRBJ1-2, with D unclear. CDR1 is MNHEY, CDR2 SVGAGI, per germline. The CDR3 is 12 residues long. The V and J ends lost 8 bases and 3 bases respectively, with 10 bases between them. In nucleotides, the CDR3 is TGTGCCAGCGGAGAGGTTGACTATGGCTACACCTTC. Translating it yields CASGEVDYGYTF.

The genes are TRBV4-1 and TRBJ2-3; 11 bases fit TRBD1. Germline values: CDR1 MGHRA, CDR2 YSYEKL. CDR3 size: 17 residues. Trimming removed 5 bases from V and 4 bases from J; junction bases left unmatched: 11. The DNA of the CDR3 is TGCGCCAGCAGCTACCTGGGACAGGGGGGCCGGTCAGATACGCAGTATTTT. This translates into CASSYLGQGGRSDTQYF.

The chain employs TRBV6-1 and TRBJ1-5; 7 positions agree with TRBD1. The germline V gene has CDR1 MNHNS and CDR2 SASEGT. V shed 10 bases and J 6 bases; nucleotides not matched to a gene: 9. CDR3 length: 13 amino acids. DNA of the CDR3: TGTGCCACAAGACAGGGATGGACTCAGCCCCAGCATTTT. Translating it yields CATRQGWTQPQHF.

The CDR3 reads CASSLARTGGNNEQFF. Here the CDR3 DNA reads TGTGCCAGCAGCTTAGCCAGAACAGGGGGGAACAATGAGCAGTTCTTC. The V and J genes are TRBV7-3 and TRBJ2-1, with 8 bases that match TRBD1. The CDR3 contains 16 residues. After removal of 2 bases from V and 5 bases from J, the junction contained 8 bases not matched to a gene. Germline assignment: CDR1 SGHTA and CDR2 FQGTGA.

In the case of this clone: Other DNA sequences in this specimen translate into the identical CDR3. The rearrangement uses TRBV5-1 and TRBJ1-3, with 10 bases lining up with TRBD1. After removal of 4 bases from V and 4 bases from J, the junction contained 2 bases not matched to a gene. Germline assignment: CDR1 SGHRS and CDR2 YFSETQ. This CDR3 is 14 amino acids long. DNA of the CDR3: TGCGCCAGCAGCCTGGGACAGGGGGGAAACACCATATATTTT. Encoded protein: CASSLGQGGNTIYF.

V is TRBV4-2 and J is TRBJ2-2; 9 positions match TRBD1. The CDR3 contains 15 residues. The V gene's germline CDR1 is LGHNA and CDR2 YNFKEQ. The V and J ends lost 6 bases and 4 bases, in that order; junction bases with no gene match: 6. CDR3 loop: CASRIQGAITGELFF. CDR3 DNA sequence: TGTGCCAGCAGGATACAGGGGGCTATCACCGGGGAGCTGTTTTTT.

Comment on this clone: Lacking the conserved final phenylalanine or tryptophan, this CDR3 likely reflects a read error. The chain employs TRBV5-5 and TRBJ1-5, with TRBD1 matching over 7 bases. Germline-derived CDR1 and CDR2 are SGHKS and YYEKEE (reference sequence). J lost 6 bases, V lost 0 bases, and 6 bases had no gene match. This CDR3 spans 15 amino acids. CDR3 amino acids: CASSLEAQGGQPQHL. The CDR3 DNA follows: TGTGCCAGCAGCTTGGAGGCGCAGGGGGGTCAGCCCCAGCATCTT.

CDR3 in DNA: TGTGCCAGCAGTGAACTGCCGGGACAGGGCCCCTACGAGCAGTACTTC. It translates to CASSELPGQGPYEQYF. The V gene is TRBV25-1, the J gene TRBJ2-7, with 9 bases identical to TRBD1. V was clipped by 2 bases and J by 2 bases; unmatched bases: 7. This CDR3 is 16 amino acids long. In germline, CDR1 is MGHDK, CDR2 SYGVNS.

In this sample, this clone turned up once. The CDR3 DNA sequence: TGTGCCAGCTCTGAAACTTCAGGGAACTATGGCTACACCTTC. This gives the protein CASSETSGNYGYTF. V gene TRBV19 combines with J gene TRBJ1-2; D is possibly TRBD1 (5 bases). The V and J ends lost 9 bases and 2 bases respectively, with 16 bases between them. This CDR3 comprises 14 residues. Germline V gene sequence: CDR1 LNHDA, CDR2 SQIVND (reference sequence).

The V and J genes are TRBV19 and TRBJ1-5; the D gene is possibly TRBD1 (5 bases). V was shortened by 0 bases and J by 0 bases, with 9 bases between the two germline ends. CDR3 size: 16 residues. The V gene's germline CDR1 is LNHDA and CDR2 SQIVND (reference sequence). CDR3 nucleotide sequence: TGTGCCAGTAGTATAGATACAGGCAATAGCAATCAGCCCCAGCATTTT. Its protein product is CASSIDTGNSNQPQHF.